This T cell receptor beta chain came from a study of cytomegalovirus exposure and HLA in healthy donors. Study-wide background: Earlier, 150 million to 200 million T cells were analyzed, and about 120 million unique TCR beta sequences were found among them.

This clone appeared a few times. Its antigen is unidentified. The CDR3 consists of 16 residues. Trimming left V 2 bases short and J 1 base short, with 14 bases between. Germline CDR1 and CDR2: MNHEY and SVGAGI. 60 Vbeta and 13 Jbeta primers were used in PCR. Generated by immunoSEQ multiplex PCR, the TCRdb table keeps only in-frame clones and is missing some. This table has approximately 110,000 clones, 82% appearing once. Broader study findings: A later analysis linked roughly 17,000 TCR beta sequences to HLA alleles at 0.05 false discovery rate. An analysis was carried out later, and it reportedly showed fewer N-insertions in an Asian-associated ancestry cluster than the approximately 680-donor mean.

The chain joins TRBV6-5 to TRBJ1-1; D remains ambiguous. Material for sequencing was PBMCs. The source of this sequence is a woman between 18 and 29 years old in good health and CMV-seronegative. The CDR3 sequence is CASSYAGGGRNTEAFF. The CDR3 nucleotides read TGTGCCAGCAGTTACGCGGGAGGCGGGAGGAACACTGAAGCTTTCTTT.